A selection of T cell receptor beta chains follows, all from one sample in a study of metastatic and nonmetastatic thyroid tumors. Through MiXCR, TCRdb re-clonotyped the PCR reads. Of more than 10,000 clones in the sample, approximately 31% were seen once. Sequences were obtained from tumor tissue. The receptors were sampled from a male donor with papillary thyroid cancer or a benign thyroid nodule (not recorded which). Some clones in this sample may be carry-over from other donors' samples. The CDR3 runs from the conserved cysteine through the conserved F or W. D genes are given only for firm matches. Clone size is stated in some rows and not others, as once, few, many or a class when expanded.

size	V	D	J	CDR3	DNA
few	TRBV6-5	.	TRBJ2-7	CASSYSGVSYEQYF	TGTGCCAGCAGTTACTCGGGAGTTTCCTACGAGCAGTACTTC
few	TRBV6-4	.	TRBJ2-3	CASSDGTNTDTQYF	TGTGCCAGCAGTGACGGGACAAACACAGATACGCAGTATTTT
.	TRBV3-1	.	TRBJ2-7	CASSLAPTYEQYF	TGTGCCAGCAGCCTTGCACCGACCTACGAGCAGTACTTC
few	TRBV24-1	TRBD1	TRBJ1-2	CATSDATGPGGYTF	TGTGCCACCAGTGACGCGACAGGGCCGGGTGGCTACACCTTC
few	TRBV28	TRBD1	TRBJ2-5	CASRPGTGEETQYF	TGTGCCAGCAGGCCCGGGACAGGGGAAGAGACCCAGTACTTC
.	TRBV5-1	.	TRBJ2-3	CDSSCGRGSDTQYF	TGCGACAGCAGCTGTGGACGGGGGTCGGATACGCAGTATTTT
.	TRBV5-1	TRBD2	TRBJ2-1	CASSGEAGFGYNEQFF	TGCGCCAGCAGCGGGGAAGCGGGATTCGGATACAATGAGCAGTTCTTC
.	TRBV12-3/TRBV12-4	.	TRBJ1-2	CASSSVNYGYTF	TGTGCCAGCAGTTCGGTTAACTATGGCTACACCTTC
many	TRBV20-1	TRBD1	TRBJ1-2	CSAEGTGGGQGYAF	TGCAGTGCTGAGGGGACAGGGGGCGGTCAGGGCTACGCCTTC
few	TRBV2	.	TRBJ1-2	CASSAGIKLGYTF	TGTGCCAGCAGTGCGGGGATAAAGCTTGGCTACACCTTC
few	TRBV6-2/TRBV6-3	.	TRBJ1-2	CASSGFPLGLANYGYTF	TGTGCCAGCAGTGGATTTCCGTTGGGACTTGCTAACTATGGCTACACCTTC
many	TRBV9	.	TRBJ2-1	CASSSATKWGSHNEQFF	TGTGCCAGCAGCTCAGCCACAAAGTGGGGGTCCCACAATGAGCAGTTCTTC
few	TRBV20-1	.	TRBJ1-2	CSARDAGFETGYTF	TGCAGTGCTAGAGATGCCGGGTTCGAAACCGGCTACACCTTC
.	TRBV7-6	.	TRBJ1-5	CASSETQGGQPQHF	TGTGCCAGCAGCGAAACACAGGGAGGCCAGCCCCAGCATTTT
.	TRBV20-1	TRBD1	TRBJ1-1	CSARQGMNTEAFF	TGCAGTGCTCGACAGGGGATGAACACTGAAGCTTTCTTT
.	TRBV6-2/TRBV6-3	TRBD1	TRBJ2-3	CASRPTGVDTQYF	TGTGCCAGCAGACCGACAGGGGTGGATACGCAGTATTTT
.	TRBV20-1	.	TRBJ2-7	CSARTYYEQYF	TGCAGTGCTAGAACCTACTACGAGCAGTACTTC
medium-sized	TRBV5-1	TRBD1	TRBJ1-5	CASSLGQGGSQPQHF	TGCGCCAGCAGCTTGGGACAGGGTGGCAGTCAGCCCCAGCATTTT
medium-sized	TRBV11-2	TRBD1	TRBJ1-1	CASRKGQTNTEAFF	TGTGCCAGCAGGAAGGGACAGACGAACACTGAAGCTTTCTTT
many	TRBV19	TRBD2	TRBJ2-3	CASSLGTSGSLSDTQYF	TGTGCCAGTAGTCTCGGGACTAGCGGGAGTTTATCTGATACGCAGTATTTT
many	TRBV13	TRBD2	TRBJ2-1	CASSPSTSGSYLDEQFF	TGTGCCAGCAGCCCGAGTACTAGCGGGAGTTATTTGGATGAGCAGTTCTTC
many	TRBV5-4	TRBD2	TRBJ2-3	CASSLGGAGPTDTQYF	TGTGCCAGCAGCCTGGGGGGAGCGGGACCTACAGATACGCAGTATTTT
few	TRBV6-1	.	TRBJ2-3	CASSEEGGGTDTQYF	TGTGCCAGCAGTGAAGAGGGGGGGGGAACAGATACGCAGTATTTT
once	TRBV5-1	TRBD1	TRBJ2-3	CASSWTGQEGDTQYF	TGCGCCAGCAGCTGGACGGGACAGGAGGGGGATACGCAGTATTTT
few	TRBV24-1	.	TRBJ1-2	CATSAGNYGYTF	TGTGCCACCTCCGCCGGTAACTATGGCTACACCTTC
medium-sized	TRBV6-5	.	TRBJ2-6	CASSYGSGANVLTF	TGTGCCAGCAGTTACGGCTCTGGGGCCAACGTCCTGACTTTC
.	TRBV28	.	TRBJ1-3	CASSLFDGYSGNTIYF	TGTGCCAGCAGTTTATTCGACGGCTACTCTGGAAACACCATATATTTT
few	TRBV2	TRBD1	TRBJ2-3	CASTLQGGRPDTQYF	TGTGCCAGCACACTACAGGGGGGAAGGCCAGATACGCAGTATTTT
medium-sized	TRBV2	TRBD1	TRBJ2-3	CASSEYAGGMYNTQYF	TGTGCCAGCAGTGAATACGCAGGGGGAATGTATAATACGCAGTATTTT
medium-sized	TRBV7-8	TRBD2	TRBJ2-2	CASSLYRQLAGTNTGELFF	TGTGCCAGCAGCCTATACCGACAACTAGCGGGGACGAACACCGGGGAGCTGTTTTTT
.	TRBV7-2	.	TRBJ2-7	CASSPGLRSYEQYF	TGTGCCAGCAGCCCGGGACTCCGCTCCTACGAGCAGTACTTC
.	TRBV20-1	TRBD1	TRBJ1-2	CSARDRGTGVYGYTF	TGCAGTGCTAGAGATCGCGGGACAGGGGTCTATGGCTACACCTTC
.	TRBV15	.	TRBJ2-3	CASSRDLSGTNRDTQYF	TGTGCCTCCAGCAGAGATCTCAGCGGGACAAACAGAGATACGCAGTATTTT
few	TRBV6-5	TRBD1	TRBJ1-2	CASIYQSGGGYGYTF	TGTGCCAGCATTTACCAGTCAGGGGGAGGCTATGGCTACACCTTC
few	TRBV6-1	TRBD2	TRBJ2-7	CASSRGTRQYF	TGTGCCAGCAGTAGAGGGACTAGGCAGTACTTC
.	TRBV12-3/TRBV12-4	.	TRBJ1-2	CPSSSPQTGRYTF	TGTCCCAGCAGCAGCCCACAGACCGGGCGCTACACCTTC
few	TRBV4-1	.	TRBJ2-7	CASSQVSGLGTYEQYF	TGCGCCAGCAGCCAAGTCTCTGGGCTAGGGACCTACGAGCAGTACTTC
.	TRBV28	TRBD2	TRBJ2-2	CASSVSGSNTGELFF	TGTGCCAGCAGTGTTAGCGGGTCGAACACCGGGGAGCTGTTTTTT
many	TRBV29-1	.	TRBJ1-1	CSVDRNTEAFF	TGCAGCGTCGACAGGAACACTGAAGCTTTCTTT
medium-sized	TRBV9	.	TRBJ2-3	CASSVAPPGMGTDTQYF	TGTGCCAGCAGCGTAGCGCCCCCGGGAATGGGCACAGATACGCAGTATTTT
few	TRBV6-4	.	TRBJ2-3	CASSARPGRTDTQYF	TGTGCCAGCAGTGCCAGGCCGGGGCGCACAGATACGCAGTATTTT
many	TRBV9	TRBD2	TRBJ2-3	CASSVRSGGPTDTQYF	TGTGCCAGCAGCGTACGTAGCGGGGGGCCAACGGATACGCAGTATTTT
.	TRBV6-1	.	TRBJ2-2	CASSESVGANTGELFF	TGTGCCAGCAGTGAAAGTGTGGGGGCGAACACCGGGGAGCTGTTTTTT
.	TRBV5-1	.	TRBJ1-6	CASSFVPF	TGCGCCAGCAGCTTCGTTCCATTT
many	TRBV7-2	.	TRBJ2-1	CASSWGFGGQSSYNEQFF	TGTGCCAGCAGCTGGGGGTTCGGGGGCCAGAGCTCCTACAATGAGCAGTTCTTC
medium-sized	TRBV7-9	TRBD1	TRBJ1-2	CASSDPGQIYGYTF	TGTGCCAGCAGCGATCCGGGACAGATTTATGGCTACACCTTC
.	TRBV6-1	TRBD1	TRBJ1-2	CASSSPGQGNYGYTF	TGTGCCAGCAGTTCCCCGGGACAGGGAAACTATGGCTACACCTTC
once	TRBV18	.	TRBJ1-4	CASSPGNTNEKLFF	TGTGCCAGCTCACCAGGAAACACTAATGAAAAACTGTTTTTT
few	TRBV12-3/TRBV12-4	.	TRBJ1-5	CASRGLGGPQHF	TGTGCCAGCAGAGGACTGGGGGGGCCCCAGCATTTT
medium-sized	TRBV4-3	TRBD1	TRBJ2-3	CASSQLPPGGQGYPDTQYF	TGCGCCAGCAGCCAACTACCCCCCGGGGGACAGGGGTATCCAGATACGCAGTATTTT
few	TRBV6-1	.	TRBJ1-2	CASSERDNYGYTF	TGTGCCAGCAGTGAAAGGGACAACTATGGCTACACCTTC
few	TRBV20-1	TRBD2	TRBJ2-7	CSASPSGASYEQYF	TGCAGTGCTAGCCCTAGCGGGGCCTCCTACGAGCAGTACTTC
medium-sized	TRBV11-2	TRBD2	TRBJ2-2	CASSPREGGNTGELFF	TGTGCCAGCAGTCCCCGGGAGGGGGGGAACACCGGGGAGCTGTTTTTT
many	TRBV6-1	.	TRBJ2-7	CASSSDGYEQYF	TGTGCCAGCAGTTCCGATGGGTACGAGCAGTACTTC
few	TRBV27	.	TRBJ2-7	CASSSGLRYEQYF	TGTGCCAGCAGTTCCGGACTACGCTACGAGCAGTACTTC
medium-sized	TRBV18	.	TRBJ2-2	CASSPGRGETGELFF	TGTGCCAGCTCACCGGGCAGGGGAGAGACCGGGGAGCTGTTTTTT
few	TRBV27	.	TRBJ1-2	CASSLGGGADGYTF	TGTGCCAGCAGTTTGGGGGGCGGGGCGGATGGCTACACCTTC
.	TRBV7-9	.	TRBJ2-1	CASSLFGSGIEQFF	TGTGCCAGCAGCTTATTTGGTAGTGGAATTGAGCAGTTCTTC
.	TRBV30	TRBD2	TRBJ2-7	CAWSALGTRLGSSEQYF	TGTGCCTGGAGTGCACTCGGGACTAGACTCGGTTCGAGCGAGCAGTACTTC
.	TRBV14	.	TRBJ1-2	CASSQVDSSKIYGYTF	TGTGCCAGCAGCCAGGTTGACAGCTCCAAAATCTATGGCTACACCTTC